This T cell receptor (beta chain) appears in the sequencing data of a study of T cell repertoires in cytomegalovirus infection. Study-level background: A matching HLA type, together with CMV infection, was signaled by public TCR beta signatures.

MiXCR, applied by TCRdb to the reads, yields one record per CDR3 protein. The sample lists approximately 990,000 distinct CDR3 sequences, about a third occurring once. Germline values: CDR1 SGHTA, CDR2 FQGNSA. CDR3 size: 12 residues. V was trimmed by 2 bases and J by 8 bases, leaving 7 bases between them. On this clonotype itself: Its antigen remains unknown.

V gene TRBV7-2 combines with J gene TRBJ1-3; D remains unclear. The TCR comes from a human donor in good health (CMV status not recorded). Some clones in this sample may be carry-over from other donors' samples. This specimen consisted of cultured CD8+ T cells from PBMCs, obtained from culture after CMV antigen stimulation. The CDR3 region has the DNA TGTGCCAGCAGCTTATATGAGGACACCATATATTTT. Translating it yields CASSLYEDTIYF.